A single TCR beta chain is shown here with its context. This clonotype turned up a few times. The clone's antigen remains unknown. Base qualities are not recorded, but no much larger clone differs from it by a single base. These data come from a study of early T cells in non-severe SARS-CoV-2 infection (dated by TCRdb to the early 2020s). At the level of the whole study: TCR sequencing used bulk RNA from unsorted whole blood, so alpha and beta chains could not be paired.

Including the terminal cysteine and phenylalanine, the CDR3 comprises 10 residues. The kept DNA is CDR3 alone, 30 bases in frame from the first base. CDR1 and CDR2 are read off the germline V gene as SGHAT and FQNNGV. The trim is 8 bases for V and 13 bases for J, with a gap of 12 bases between the germline ends. A case-control design nested within a healthcare worker cohort in London, UK, was used, with weekly nasopharyngeal swab PCR tests and blood sampling performed. Healthcare workers were enrolled in the week of the UK lockdown, from 23 to 31 March 2020, and were followed every week for up to roughly 16 weeks. The receptor library was made with 5' RACE. Sequenced using a NextSeq 500. The TCR library protocol attached unique molecular identifiers to individual cDNA molecules to correct for sequencing error and PCR bias. Both TCR alpha and beta chains were sequenced, and tight co-correlation was observed between alpha and beta sequence abundances in each sample. In the paper's pipeline: Decombinator V4 was used to annotate the V gene, J gene and CDR3 of the TCR sequences. TCRs were defined as expanded if a significant change between any two time points was detected under a Poisson model with p below 0.0001. TCR abundances were normalised to the total number of TCRs sequenced in each sample and reported as counts per million. TRAV1-2 paired with TRAJ12, TRAJ20 or TRAJ33 defined MAIT TCRs, while TRAV10 paired with TRAJ18 defined iNKT TCRs. A search of VDJdb, accessed on 1 November 2021, was run for TCRs annotated to CMV, EBV and SARS-CoV-2, with TCRs annotated for multiple antigens excluded. TCRdb's own reprocessing of the public reads used fastp at Q25 and MiXCR and kept productive beta chains. One record per CDR3 amino acid sequence lists the most common genes and DNA. In this record, the V and J calls reflect TCRdb's handling and not the investigators' own analysis. The sample table records approximately 27,000 distinct CDR3 sequences; 4.6% of these occur just once. About 12% of the sample comes from the top ten.

On the study overall, not on this receptor specifically: VDJdb matching was skewed toward anti-spike CD8 responses and likely underestimated virus-specific expansions, missing private and CD4 specificities.

The sequence was collected from an adult who was a healthcare worker with PCR-confirmed SARS-CoV-2 infection or an uninfected control (not recorded which). Sequencing used whole blood. Recombination linked TRBV11-2 to TRBJ2-1, with TRBD2 perhaps the D gene, on 6 matching bases. This receptor carries the CDR3 CASSGGIQFF. The DNA is TGTGCCAGCTCCGGCGGGATCCAGTTCTTC.